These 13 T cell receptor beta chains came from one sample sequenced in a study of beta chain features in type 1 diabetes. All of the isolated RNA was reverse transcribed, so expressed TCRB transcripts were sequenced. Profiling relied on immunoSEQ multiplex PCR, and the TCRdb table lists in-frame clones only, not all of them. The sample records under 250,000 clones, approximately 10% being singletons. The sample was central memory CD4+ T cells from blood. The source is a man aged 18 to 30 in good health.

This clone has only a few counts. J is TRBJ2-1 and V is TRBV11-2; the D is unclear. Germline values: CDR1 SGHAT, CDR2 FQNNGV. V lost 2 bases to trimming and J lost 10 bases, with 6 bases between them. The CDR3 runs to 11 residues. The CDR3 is CASSLRYEQFF. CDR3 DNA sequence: TGTGCCAGCAGCTTACGTTACGAGCAGTTCTTC.

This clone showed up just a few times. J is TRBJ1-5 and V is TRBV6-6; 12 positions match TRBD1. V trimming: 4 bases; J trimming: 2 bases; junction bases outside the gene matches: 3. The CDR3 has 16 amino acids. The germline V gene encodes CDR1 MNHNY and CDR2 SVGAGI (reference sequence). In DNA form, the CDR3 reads TGTGCCAGCAGTTCCGGGACAGGGGGCGGCAATCAGCCCCAGCATTTT. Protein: CASSSGTGGGNQPQHF.

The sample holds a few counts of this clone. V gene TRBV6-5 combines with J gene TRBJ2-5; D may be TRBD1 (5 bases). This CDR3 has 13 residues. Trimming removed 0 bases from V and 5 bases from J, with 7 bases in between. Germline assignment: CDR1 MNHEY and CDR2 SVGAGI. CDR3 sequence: CASSYSGRETQYF. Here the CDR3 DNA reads TGTGCCAGCAGTTACTCGGGGCGGGAGACCCAGTACTTC.

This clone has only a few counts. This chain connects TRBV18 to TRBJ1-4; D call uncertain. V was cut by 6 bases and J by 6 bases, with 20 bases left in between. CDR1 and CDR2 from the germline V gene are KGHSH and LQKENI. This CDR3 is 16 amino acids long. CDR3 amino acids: CASSLTTSSRDEKLFF. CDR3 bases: TGTGCCAGCTCGCTAACGACTTCATCAAGGGATGAAAAACTGTTTTTT.

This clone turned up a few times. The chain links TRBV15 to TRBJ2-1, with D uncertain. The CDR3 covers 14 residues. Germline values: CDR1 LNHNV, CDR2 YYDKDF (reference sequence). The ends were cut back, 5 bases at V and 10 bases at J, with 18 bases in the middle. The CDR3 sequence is CATSVGPDRYEQFF. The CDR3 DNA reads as TGTGCCACCAGCGTCGGTCCGGATAGGTACGAGCAGTTCTTC.

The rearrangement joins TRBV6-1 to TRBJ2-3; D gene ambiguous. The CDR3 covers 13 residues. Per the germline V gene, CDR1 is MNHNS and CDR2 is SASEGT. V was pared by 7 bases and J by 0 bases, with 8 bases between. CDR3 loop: CASTHSSTDTQYF. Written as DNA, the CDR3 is TGTGCCAGCACCCACTCTAGCACAGATACGCAGTATTTT.

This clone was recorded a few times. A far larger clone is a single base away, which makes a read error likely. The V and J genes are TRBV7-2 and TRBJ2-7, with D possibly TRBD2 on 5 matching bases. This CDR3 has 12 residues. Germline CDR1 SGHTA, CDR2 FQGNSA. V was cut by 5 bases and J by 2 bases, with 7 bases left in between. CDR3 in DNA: TGTGCCAGCAGCCCCGGGGCCTACGAGCAGTACTTC. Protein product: CASSPGAYEQYF.

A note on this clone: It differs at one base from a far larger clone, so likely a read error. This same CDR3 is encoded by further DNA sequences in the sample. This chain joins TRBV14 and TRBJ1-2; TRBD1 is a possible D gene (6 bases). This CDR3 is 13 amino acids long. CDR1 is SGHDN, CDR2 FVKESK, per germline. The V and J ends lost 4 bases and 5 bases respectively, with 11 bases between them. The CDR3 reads CASSRQTGYGYTF. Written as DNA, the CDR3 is TGTGCCAGCAGCCGACAGACAGGTTATGGCTACACCTTC.

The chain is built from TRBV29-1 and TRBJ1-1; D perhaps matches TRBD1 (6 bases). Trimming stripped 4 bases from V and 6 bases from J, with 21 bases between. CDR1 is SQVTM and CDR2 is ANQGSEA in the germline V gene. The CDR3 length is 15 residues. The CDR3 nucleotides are TGCAGCGTTGGGAGGTCCGGGGGCGTCATTCCTGAAGCTTTCTTT. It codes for CSVGRSGGVIPEAFF.

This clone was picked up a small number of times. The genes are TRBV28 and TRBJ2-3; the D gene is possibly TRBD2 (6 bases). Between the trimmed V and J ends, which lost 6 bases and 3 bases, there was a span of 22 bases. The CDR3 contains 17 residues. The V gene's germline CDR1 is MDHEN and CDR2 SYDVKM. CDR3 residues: CASSSLPPGLKTDTQYF. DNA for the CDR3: TGTGCCAGCAGCTCCCTGCCCCCGGGACTTAAAACAGATACGCAGTATTTT.

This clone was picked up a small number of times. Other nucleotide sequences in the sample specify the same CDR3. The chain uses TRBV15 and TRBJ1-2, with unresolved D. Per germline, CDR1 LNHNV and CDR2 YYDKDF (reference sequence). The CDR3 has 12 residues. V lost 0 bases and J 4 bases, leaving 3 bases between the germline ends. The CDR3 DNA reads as TGTGCCACCAGCAGAGAGGGCTATGGCTACACCTTC. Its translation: CATSREGYGYTF.

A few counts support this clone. Written as DNA, the CDR3 is TGCAGCGTACTGACAGGAGTGACCTACGAGCAGTACTTC. The encoded protein is CSVLTGVTYEQYF. The chain recombines TRBV29-1 with TRBJ2-7; the D gene is possibly TRBD1 (6 bases). V dropped 6 bases and J dropped 2 bases, with 14 bases sitting between them. The CDR3 runs to 13 residues. Germline CDR1 is SQVTM and CDR2 is ANQGSEA.

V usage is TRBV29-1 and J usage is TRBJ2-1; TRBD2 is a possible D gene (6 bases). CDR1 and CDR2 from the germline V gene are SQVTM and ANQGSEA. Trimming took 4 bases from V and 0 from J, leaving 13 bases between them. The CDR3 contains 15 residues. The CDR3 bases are TGCAGCGTTGGGGGCGGGACCAGCTCCTACAATGAGCAGTTCTTC. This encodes CSVGGGTSSYNEQFF.